A selection of T cell receptor beta chains follows, all from one sample in a study of blood T cell repertoires in COVID-19. Profiling relied on immunoSEQ multiplex PCR, and the TCRdb table lists in-frame clones only, not all of them. The sample yields 140,000 or so clones, roughly 80% seen once. Sequenced input: peripheral blood. These receptor sequences come from a woman at least 80 years old with acute or convalescent COVID-19. Each CDR3 is given with its conserved first and last residue. The D gene is left open where the match is weak. Some rows mark clone size as missing; the rest say once, few, many or name a class of expanded clone.

TRBJ2-2 | TRBV6-5 | . | . | TGTGCCACGACACCCTCGGGGATCTCGACCGGGGAGCTGTTTTTT | CATTPSGISTGELFF
TRBJ1-2 | TRBV7-2 | few | TRBD1 | TGTGCCAGCAGCACAGTGACAGGGGCCACCTATGGCTACACCTTC | CASSTVTGATYGYTF
TRBJ1-5 | TRBV27 | once | . | TGTGCCAGCAGTTCGGGCAATCAGCCCCAGCATTTT | CASSSGNQPQHF
TRBJ1-2 | TRBV4-2 | . | . | TGTGCCAGCAGCCCCAGGACAGAATCAATCTATAACTATGGCTACACCTTC | CASSPRTESIYNYGYTF
TRBJ2-1 | TRBV18 | . | TRBD2 | TGTGCCAGCTCACGACCTCTAGCGGGCCATTCGAAAAATGAGCAGTTCTTC | CASSRPLAGHSKNEQFF
TRBJ2-6 | TRBV5-1 | . | TRBD2 | TGCGCCAGCAGCTTGGCCGGCGGGGGCTCTGGGGCCAACGTCCTGACTTTC | CASSLAGGGSGANVLTF
TRBJ2-7 | TRBV28 | . | . | TGTGCCAGCGGACTGAGGGTAGGAGAGCAGTACTTC | CASGLRVGEQYF
TRBJ1-2 | TRBV4-2 | . | TRBD1 | TGTGCCAGCAGCCAAGATCGTCGGGACAGGTATGGCTACACCTTC | CASSQDRRDRYGYTF
TRBJ1-4 | TRBV5-1 | . | . | TGCGCCAGCAGCTTAAAGAGCCAGGCTAATGAAAAACTGTTTTTT | CASSLKSQANEKLFF
TRBJ2-7 | TRBV6-5 | . | TRBD2 | TGTGAAAATTTGGGAGCGGGAGTGGGCGAGCAGTACTTC | CENLGAGVGEQYF
TRBJ1-1 | TRBV12-3/TRBV12-4 | . | . | TGTGCCAGCAGTTTATTCCTAAACACTGAAGCTTTCTTT | CASSLFLNTEAFF
TRBJ2-7 | TRBV5-1 | . | . | TGCGCCAGCAACCCGGGACTCCCCCTCTTCTACGAGCAGTACTTC | CASNPGLPLFYEQYF
TRBJ1-2 | TRBV7-2 | . | . | TGTGCCAGCAGCTTAGGGGGTAGGGGGGGCCCTGGCTACACCTTC | CASSLGGRGGPGYTF
TRBJ1-2 | TRBV27 | . | TRBD1 | TGTGCCAGCAGGGGGGACAGCTATGGCTACACCTTC | CASRGDSYGYTF
TRBJ2-5 | TRBV7-9 | . | TRBD2 | TGTGCCAGCAGCCAAGGACTAGCGGTTCAAGAGACCCAGTACTTC | CASSQGLAVQETQYF
TRBJ2-2 | TRBV2 | . | . | TGTGCCAGCAGTATAAAATCTAGTGTTCCCGGGGAGCTGTTTTTT | CASSIKSSVPGELFF
TRBJ1-2 | TRBV2 | . | . | TGTGCCAGCAGTGTATCGGGGGATGGCTACACCTTC | CASSVSGDGYTF
TRBJ2-7 | TRBV27 | few | TRBD2 | TGTGCCAGCAGTTCCTGGGACTACACCTACGAGCAGTACTTC | CASSSWDYTYEQYF
TRBJ2-1 | TRBV11-2 | . | TRBD2 | TGTGCCAGCAGGGGACTAGCGGGAGGGCCGAGCTCCTACAATGAGCAGTTCTTC | CASRGLAGGPSSYNEQFF
TRBJ1-6 | TRBV7-8 | few | . | TGTGCCAGCAGCCCCGGGACAAGTAATTCACCCCTCCACTTT | CASSPGTSNSPLHF
TRBJ2-1 | TRBV27 | . | . | TGTGCCAGCAGTTCCGACAGGCGCAATGAGCAGTTCTTC | CASSSDRRNEQFF
TRBJ1-4 | TRBV29-1 | . | . | TGCAGCGCGGAACAGGGCTTTGGTGAAAAACTGTTTTTT | CSAEQGFGEKLFF
TRBJ2-7 | TRBV6-6 | few | TRBD1 | TGTGCCAGCAGTCCGGACAGGGGTAGGGGCGAGCAGTACTTC | CASSPDRGRGEQYF
TRBJ2-1 | TRBV7-8 | . | TRBD2 | TGTGCCAGCAGCTTCGGGACTAGGGGGGGGGAGCAGTTCTTC | CASSFGTRGGEQFF
TRBJ2-1 | TRBV2 | . | TRBD2 | TGTGCCAGCAGTATCCTAGCGGGAGGACAGTTCTTC | CASSILAGGQFF
TRBJ1-4 | TRBV28 | . | TRBD1 | TGTGCCAGCAGTCTAGGGGACAGGGGGCTTGAAAAACTGTTTTTT | CASSLGDRGLEKLFF
TRBJ1-5 | TRBV19 | . | . | TGTGCCAGTAGTAGAGGACCCACGTACCAATATAATAGCGGCAATCAGCCCCAGCATTTT | CASSRGPTYQYNSGNQPQHF
TRBJ2-5 | TRBV11-2 | . | TRBD1 | TGTGCCAGCAGCACATTGACAGGGAAGCGTGAGACCCAGTACTTC | CASSTLTGKRETQYF
TRBJ1-5 | TRBV2 | once | TRBD1 | TGTGCCACTAGGACAGGGGCGTCGGGCAATCAGCCCCAGCATTTT | CATRTGASGNQPQHF
TRBJ1-6 | TRBV7-2 | few | TRBD1 | TGTGCCAGCAGCACACGACAGGGGAATTCACCCCTCCACTTT | CASSTRQGNSPLHF
TRBJ2-1 | TRBV7-9 | . | TRBD2 | TGTGCCAGCAGCAGCACTAGCGGGATTAGCTATGAGCAGTTCTTC | CASSSTSGISYEQFF
TRBJ2-7 | TRBV24-1 | few | . | TGTGCCACCAGTGACCGGACAGCGCTACCCTACGAGCAGTACTTC | CATSDRTALPYEQYF
TRBJ1-6 | TRBV29-1 | . | . | TGCAGCGCCCAGACAGACTATAATTCACCCCTCCACTTT | CSAQTDYNSPLHF
TRBJ2-7 | TRBV7-9 | few | TRBD1 | TGTGCCAGCAGCCCGCCAACAGGGGTCGAGCAGTACTTC | CASSPPTGVEQYF
TRBJ2-3 | TRBV9 | . | TRBD2 | TGTGCCAGCAGCGTAGAAGCGGGGGGCCCGTTAAGCACAGATACGCAGTATTTT | CASSVEAGGPLSTDTQYF
TRBJ1-1 | TRBV7-9 | . | . | TGTGCCAGCAGCCCCGGGGGGCTCACTGAAGCTTTCTTT | CASSPGGLTEAFF
TRBJ2-7 | TRBV7-9 | . | . | TGTGCCAGCAGCTTAGGGGCGTCGAGCTCCTACGAGCAGTACTTC | CASSLGASSSYEQYF
TRBJ2-5 | TRBV7-7 | . | . | TGTGCCAGCAGCTTACAGGACAGCCAAGAGACCCAGTACTTC | CASSLQDSQETQYF
TRBJ2-7 | TRBV10-3 | once | TRBD1 | TGTGCCATCAGGGATCCCGGACAGGTCGAGCAGTACTTC | CAIRDPGQVEQYF
TRBJ2-1 | TRBV7-9 | . | . | TGTGCCAGCAGCTTAGTCATTGGGAGAGAGCAGTTCTTC | CASSLVIGREQFF
TRBJ2-7 | TRBV5-1 | . | TRBD1 | TGCGCCAGCAGCTCCCCCGGGACAGAGCGGTACGAGCAGTACTTC | CASSSPGTERYEQYF
TRBJ1-3 | TRBV30 | few | . | TGTGCCTGGAGTGATCAGGGGTACTCTGGAAACACCATATATTTT | CAWSDQGYSGNTIYF
TRBJ2-7 | TRBV7-2 | . | . | TGTGCCAGCAGTGATAGCTCCTACGAGCAGTACTTC | CASSDSSYEQYF
TRBJ1-2 | TRBV24-1 | . | . | TGTGCCACCAGTGCCGTGACAGTCAACTATGGCTACACCTTC | CATSAVTVNYGYTF
TRBJ2-1 | TRBV7-9 | . | . | TGTGCCAGCAGCTCGCCGGTCAAATACAATGAGCAGTTCTTC | CASSSPVKYNEQFF
TRBJ1-2 | TRBV12-5 | . | . | TGTGCTAGTGGTTTGTTAACCGGGACTTGGGTTTATGGCTACACCTTC | CASGLLTGTWVYGYTF
TRBJ1-1 | TRBV27 | . | . | TGTGCCAGCAGCCCCTCCGGCAGGATCACTGAAGCTTTCTTT | CASSPSGRITEAFF
TRBJ2-2 | TRBV2 | . | . | TGTGCCACCTTTAAACTTAGCGGAAGAGCGAACACCGGGGAGCTGTTTTTT | CATFKLSGRANTGELFF
TRBJ2-5 | TRBV7-9 | . | TRBD2 | TGTGCCAGCAGCCCGGGACTAGCGGGAGGGCTCGGGAAGACCCAGTACTTC | CASSPGLAGGLGKTQYF
TRBJ1-2 | TRBV9 | . | . | TGTGCCAGCAGCGGGATCGGGTCCTTCTATGGCTACACCTTC | CASSGIGSFYGYTF
TRBJ1-6 | TRBV2 | . | . | TGTGCCAGCGGTACAGGGTCGGGTTCACCCCTCCACTTT | CASGTGSGSPLHF
TRBJ2-7 | TRBV2 | . | TRBD1 | TGTGCCACTACGGACAGGACCTACGAGCAGTACTTC | CATTDRTYEQYF
TRBJ1-3 | TRBV2 | few | . | TGTGCCAGCGGAGCTTCCGGAAACACCATATATTTT | CASGASGNTIYF
TRBJ2-3 | TRBV18 | . | . | TGTGCCAGCTCACCCCTATCCCGCACAGATACGCAGTATTTT | CASSPLSRTDTQYF
TRBJ2-7 | TRBV28 | . | TRBD2 | TGTGCCAGCGTATCTAGCGGGGTCTACGAGCAGTACTTC | CASVSSGVYEQYF
TRBJ1-6 | TRBV27 | . | . | TGTGCCAGCAGTTGGGAAGACAGCTCCTATAATTCACCCCTCCACTTT | CASSWEDSSYNSPLHF
TRBJ2-7 | TRBV11-3 | . | TRBD1 | TGTGCCAGCAGTTACACAGGGACAGTCGAGCAGTACTTC | CASSYTGTVEQYF
TRBJ2-7 | TRBV7-9 | once | . | TGTGCCAGCAGCTTAGACGGGGGTACCTACGAGCAGTACTTC | CASSLDGGTYEQYF
TRBJ1-5 | TRBV4-2 | . | TRBD1 | TGTGCCAGCAGCCAAGGCTGGACAGGGGAGGGCAATCAGCCCCAGCATTTT | CASSQGWTGEGNQPQHF
TRBJ2-7 | TRBV4-2 | . | . | TGTGCCAGCAGCCAACCTAGGGGGGGCTCCGAGCAGTACTTC | CASSQPRGGSEQYF